This entry lists 32 T cell receptor beta chains sequenced from one sample in a study of blood T cell repertoires in COVID-19. Assay used: immunoSEQ multiplex PCR; TCRdb lists only in-frame clones, some missing. The sample consists of 140,000 to 150,000 clones, about 87% of them appearing once. Sequences were obtained from peripheral blood. Receptors were obtained from a human donor in a cohort sampled during active COVID-19.

V is TRBV21-1 and J is TRBJ2-7; TRBD1 reflects the table's D call only, with no check against the DNA. TRBV21-1 is a pseudogene segment. The CDR3 runs to 15 residues. The CDR3 DNA reads as TGTGCCAGCACCCACCCCGCCAGGGGGCATAAAGAGCAGTACGTC. It translates to CASTHPARGHKEQYV.

The chain uses TRBV2 and TRBJ2-6; TRBD1 is a possible D gene (5 bases). Germline CDR1 is SNHLY and CDR2 is FYNNEI. V lost 6 bases and J 1 base, leaving 10 bases between the germline ends. CDR3 length: 15 amino acids. CDR3 amino acids: CASRATGSGANVLTF. CDR3 nucleotides: TGTGCCAGCAGGGCTACAGGTTCTGGGGCCAACGTCCTGACTTTC.

A few counts support this clone. The chain carries TRBV21-1 and TRBJ2-7; the table calls TRBD2, which could not be checked here. TRBV21-1 corresponds to a pseudogene. This CDR3 comprises 14 residues. In nucleotides, the CDR3 is TGTGCCAGCAGGGGCAGGAAGGAGGTCTACGAGCAGTACGTC. Amino acid sequence: CASRGRKEVYEQYV.

This clone was recorded a few times. The genes are TRBV18 and TRBJ2-1, with TRBD2 identical over 9 bases. J gave up 7 bases and V 6 bases, and 10 bases lay outside the gene matches. The CDR3 contains 15 residues. Per the germline V gene, CDR1 is KGHSH and CDR2 is LQKENI. The CDR3 here is CASSPRRLAENEQFF. CDR3 in DNA: TGTGCCAGCTCCCCCCGGAGACTAGCGGAGAATGAGCAGTTCTTC.

The chain is built from TRBV19 and TRBJ2-5, with D unresolved. The CDR3 loop spans 13 amino acids. Germline V CDR1 and CDR2: LNHDA, SQIVND (reference sequence). V lost 0 bases, J lost 5 bases, and 7 bases lay in between. CDR3 in amino acids: CASSIDLEETQYF. The CDR3 region has the DNA TGTGCCAGTAGTATAGATTTGGAGGAGACCCAGTACTTC.

The J gene is TRBJ1-2, the V gene TRBV6-5; 8 bases are a match to TRBD1. Unmatched junction bases numbered 14, after V lost 6 bases and J lost 8 bases. Germline assignment: CDR1 MNHEY and CDR2 SVGAGI. CDR3 size: 15 residues. Here the CDR3 reads CASSPAGQGNGGYTF. The CDR3, as DNA: TGTGCCAGCAGCCCCGCCGGACAGGGCAACGGGGGCTACACCTTC.

This chain joins TRBV5-6 and TRBJ2-1; D unresolved. Trimming removed 0 bases from V and 7 bases from J, with 8 bases in between. The CDR3 is made up of 13 amino acids. The V gene's germline CDR1 is SGHDT and CDR2 YYEEEE. In DNA form, the CDR3 reads TGTGCCAGCAGCTTGGAACAGTTTAATGAGCAGTTCTTC. It encodes CASSLEQFNEQFF.

This chain joins TRBV7-9 and TRBJ2-5; D perhaps matches TRBD2 (6 bases). This CDR3 spans 14 amino acids. Trimming took 5 bases from V and 4 from J, leaving 14 bases between them. Looked up from germline, CDR1 is SEHNR and CDR2 is FQNEAQ (reference sequence). CDR3 sequence reads: CASSNPWRGETQYF. The CDR3 DNA is TGTGCCAGCAGCAACCCTTGGCGGGGAGAGACCCAGTACTTC.

A single count supports this clone. V gene TRBV29-1 combines with J gene TRBJ2-3; 10 bases align to TRBD1. The germline V gene encodes CDR1 SQVTM and CDR2 ANQGSEA. V gave up 7 bases and J gave up 1 base; unmatched junction bases: 2. The CDR3 runs to 13 residues. CDR3 loop: CSAGTGGTDTQYF. As DNA, the CDR3 is TGCAGCGCGGGGACAGGGGGCACAGATACGCAGTATTTT.

The chain is built from TRBV27 and TRBJ2-1; D is ambiguous. Germline V gene sequence: CDR1 MNHEY, CDR2 SMNVEV (reference sequence). The CDR3 is made up of 14 amino acids. The V end was cut by 5 bases, the J end by 4 bases, with 12 bases between. This CDR3 reads CASSSWLLYNEQFF. CDR3 DNA sequence: TGTGCCAGCAGTAGCTGGTTACTTTACAATGAGCAGTTCTTC.

Comment on this clone: A read error may account for a junction end that differs from germline. The chain couples TRBV14 to TRBJ1-2, with D possibly TRBD1 on 6 matching bases. Looked up from germline, CDR1 is SGHDN and CDR2 is FVKESK. This CDR3 spans 12 amino acids. The CDR3 is CASSQIQGLEHF. As DNA, the CDR3 is TGTGCCAGCAGTCAGATCCAGGGGCTGGAGCACTTC.

In nucleotides, the CDR3 is TGTGCCAGTTTCCAGGGATCTGGAAACACCATATATTTT. It yields the protein CASFQGSGNTIYF. The genes are TRBV28 and TRBJ1-3, with D maybe TRBD1 (5 bases). V was clipped by 9 bases and J by 1 base, with 10 bases between them. Germline V CDR1 and CDR2: MDHEN, SYDVKM. This CDR3 spans 13 amino acids.

In its sample, this clone was seen a few times. The rearrangement links TRBV7-9 to TRBJ1-2; D unclear. The CDR3 sequence is 13 residues long. V was pared by 5 bases and J by 8 bases, with 15 bases between. Germline CDR1 reads SEHNR; CDR2 reads FQNEAQ (reference sequence). CDR3 in amino acids: CASSPGRVEGYTF. CDR3 bases: TGTGCCAGCAGCCCCGGCCGGGTAGAGGGCTACACCTTC.

The V and J genes are TRBV6-5 and TRBJ1-3; possible D gene TRBD1, 6 bases. With 0 bases removed from V and 5 bases from J, the gap between germline ends came to 11 bases. CDR3 size: 15 residues. CDR1 is MNHEY and CDR2 is SVGAGI in the germline V gene. This CDR3 reads CASSYSTGSRNTIYF. CDR3 coding DNA: TGTGCCAGCAGTTACTCAACAGGGTCTAGAAACACCATATATTTT.

This clone is a singleton in its sample. The chain employs TRBV20-1 and TRBJ2-5, with D uncertain. This CDR3 contains 10 residues. Germline V gene data show CDR1 as DFQATT and CDR2 as SNEGSKA (reference sequence). V was pared by 6 bases and J by 5 bases, with 7 bases between. CDR3 sequence reads: CSATLETQYF. The CDR3 nucleotides are TGCAGTGCAACATTGGAGACCCAGTACTTC.

V and J are TRBV29-1 and TRBJ2-5; D uncertain. Germline CDR1 reads SQVTM; CDR2 reads ANQGSEA. The CDR3 length is 12 residues. Trimming took 7 bases from V and 5 from J, leaving 14 bases between them. CDR3 bases: TGCAGCGGTTTTAGAAGTGTGGAGACCCAGTACTTC. This gives the protein CSGFRSVETQYF.

The chain employs TRBV2 and TRBJ2-3; possibly TRBD2 for D (5 bases). Between the trimmed V and J ends, which lost 3 bases and 4 bases, there was a span of 14 bases. There are 15 residues in the CDR3. CDR1 and CDR2 from the germline V gene are SNHLY and FYNNEI. CDR3 bases: TGTGCCAGCAGTGACTCTAGCCGTCTGGCAGATACGCAGTATTTT. It translates to CASSDSSRLADTQYF.

CDR3 sequence: CASSLSPGRYV. The CDR3 DNA is TGTGCCAGCAGCTTGTCCCCGGGTCGGTACGTC. The V call is TRBV5-4, the J call TRBJ2-7; D gene uncertain. Deletions cut 1 base from V and 12 bases from J, with 11 bases between. This CDR3 has 11 amino acids. Germline V gene lookup returns CDR1 SGHNT and CDR2 YYREEE (reference sequence).

J is TRBJ2-7 and V is TRBV6-5; D is undetermined. V shed 7 bases and J shed 4 bases, with 8 bases lying between them. Germline V gene sequence: CDR1 MNHEY, CDR2 SVGAGI. The CDR3 has 11 amino acids. For the CDR3, the DNA is TGTGCCAGCACCTACGGGTACGAGCAGTACGTC. This codes for CASTYGYEQYV.

The chain joins TRBV19 to TRBJ1-1; the match to TRBD1 covers 7 bases. Unmatched junction bases numbered 11, after V lost 7 bases and J lost 3 bases. This CDR3 contains 15 residues. Germline V gene sequence: CDR1 LNHDA, CDR2 SQIVND (reference sequence). CDR3 sequence: CASINPGTAYTEAFF. CDR3 in DNA: TGTGCCAGTATCAATCCGGGGACAGCCTACACTGAAGCTTTCTTT.

This chain joins TRBV7-2 and TRBJ2-2, with a tentative D call TRBD2 (6 bases). The V end was cut by 5 bases, the J end by 3 bases, with 13 bases between. This CDR3 has 15 amino acids. Germline CDR1 is SGHTA and CDR2 is FQGNSA. This CDR3 reads CASSLRRVHTGELFF. The CDR3 region has the DNA TGTGCCAGCAGCCTACGGAGGGTCCACACCGGGGAGCTGTTTTTT.

The chain combines TRBV7-2 with TRBJ2-7; tentative D call: TRBD2 (6 bases). CDR1 SGHTA and CDR2 FQGNSA come from the germline V gene. CDR3 length equals 16 residues. Trimming took off 0 bases at V and 0 bases at J, with 12 bases between the two ends. The CDR3 coding sequence is TGTGCCAGCAGCTTAGCGTGGGGGGTTGGCTCCTACGAGCAGTACTTC. This codes for CASSLAWGVGSYEQYF. Complete variable domain (other parts from reference TRBV7-2 and TRBJ2-7): GAGVSQSPSNKVTEKGKDVELRCDPISGHTALYWYRQSLGQGLEFLIYFQGNSAPDKSGLPSDRFSAERTGGSVSTLTIQRTQQEDSAVYLCASSLAWGVGSYEQYFGPGTRLTVT.

The chain recombines TRBV6-2 or TRBV6-3 with TRBJ2-5, with 9 positions matching TRBD1. V trimming: 2 bases; J trimming: 4 bases; junction bases outside the gene matches: 17. Germline V lookup: CDR1 MNHEY, CDR2 SVGEGT. This CDR3 region has 19 residues. For the CDR3, the DNA is TGTGCCAGCAGTTACCCGAAACAGGGGGCGATGGGGGAGCGAGAGACCCAGTACTTC. It codes for CASSYPKQGAMGERETQYF.

The chain links TRBV7-2 to TRBJ1-3; TRBD1 is a possible D gene (5 bases). Looked up from germline, CDR1 is SGHTA and CDR2 is FQGNSA. This CDR3 spans 14 amino acids. Trimming pared 3 bases from V and 1 base from J, leaving 7 bases between. Written as DNA, the CDR3 is TGTGCCAGCAGCTTCTCAGGGTCTGGAAACACCATATATTTT. Its translation: CASSFSGSGNTIYF.

This chain links TRBV5-1 with TRBJ2-7, with TRBD2 identical over 8 bases. The V gene end was trimmed by 1 base and the J gene end by 1 base; junction bases not matched to a gene: 4. This CDR3 has 15 amino acids. The germline CDR1 and CDR2 sequences are SGHRS and YFSETQ. The CDR3 spells CASSLIGGGSYEQYF. CDR3 coding DNA: TGCGCCAGCAGCTTGATAGGCGGGGGGTCCTACGAGCAGTACTTC.

The rearrangement uses TRBV11-1 and TRBJ1-2; D may be TRBD1 (6 bases). CDR1 and CDR2 from the germline V gene are SGHAT and FQDESV (reference sequence). The CDR3 sequence is 14 residues long. V lost 3 bases to trimming and J lost 10 bases, with 18 bases between them. CDR3 region: CASSLGGQTIAYTF. CDR3 DNA sequence: TGTGCCAGCAGCTTGGGCGGACAGACGATTGCCTACACCTTC.

This clone was found a few times. The chain joins TRBV12-3 or TRBV12-4 to TRBJ2-1; no clear D. Trimming took 6 bases from V and 0 from J, leaving 6 bases between them. CDR3 size: 13 residues. Here the CDR3 DNA reads TGTGCCAGCAGCGGCGGCTCCTACAATGAGCAGTTCTTC. This gives the protein CASSGGSYNEQFF.

The chain employs TRBV6-5 and TRBJ1-2; 10 bases match TRBD1. Germline CDR1 MNHEY, CDR2 SVGAGI. The CDR3 length is 15 residues. The junction had 2 bases not matched to a gene; V was cut back by 0 bases and J by 4 bases. CDR3 DNA: TGTGCCAGCAGTTACTCGACAGGGGGCGGCTATGGCTACACCTTC. It specifies CASSYSTGGGYGYTF.

Here the CDR3 reads CASSHLTGGVGYNEQFF. The CDR3 DNA sequence: TGTGCCAGCAGCCATTTGACAGGGGGCGTAGGCTACAATGAGCAGTTCTTC. The rearrangement joins TRBV7-6 to TRBJ2-1; 10 bases align to TRBD1. The germline gives CDR1 SGHVS, CDR2 FNYEAQ. V trimming: 5 bases; J trimming: 3 bases; junction bases outside the gene matches: 10. The CDR3 sequence is 17 residues long.

In DNA form, the CDR3 reads TGCGCCAGCAGCTTACAGGGGAGCTCTGGAAACACCATATATTTT. This codes for CASSLQGSSGNTIYF. This rearrangement joins TRBV5-1 to TRBJ1-3; 7 nucleotides line up with TRBD1. The CDR3 is 15 amino acids. Per germline, CDR1 SGHRS and CDR2 YFSETQ. After removal of 2 bases from V and 0 bases from J, the junction contained 2 bases not matched to a gene.

The chain links TRBV7-6 to TRBJ1-1, with D perhaps matching TRBD1 (5 bases). Trimming stripped 8 bases from V and 7 bases from J, with 11 bases between. This CDR3 spans 11 amino acids. Germline CDR1 and CDR2: SGHVS and FNYEAQ. CDR3 DNA sequence: TGTGCCAGCCGGCGGGGGGGTGAAGCTTTCTTT. Translation gives CASRRGGEAFF.

The V gene is TRBV19, the J gene TRBJ2-2; 15 bases align to TRBD2. The germline V gene encodes CDR1 LNHDA and CDR2 SQIVND (reference sequence). V lost 0 bases to trimming and J lost 3 bases; unmatched junction nucleotides: 5. The CDR3 covers 19 residues. Here the CDR3 DNA reads TGTGCCAGTAGTATAGAAAGGACTAGCGGGAGGGGGGACACCGGGGAGCTGTTTTTT. Translated, it gives CASSIERTSGRGDTGELFF.